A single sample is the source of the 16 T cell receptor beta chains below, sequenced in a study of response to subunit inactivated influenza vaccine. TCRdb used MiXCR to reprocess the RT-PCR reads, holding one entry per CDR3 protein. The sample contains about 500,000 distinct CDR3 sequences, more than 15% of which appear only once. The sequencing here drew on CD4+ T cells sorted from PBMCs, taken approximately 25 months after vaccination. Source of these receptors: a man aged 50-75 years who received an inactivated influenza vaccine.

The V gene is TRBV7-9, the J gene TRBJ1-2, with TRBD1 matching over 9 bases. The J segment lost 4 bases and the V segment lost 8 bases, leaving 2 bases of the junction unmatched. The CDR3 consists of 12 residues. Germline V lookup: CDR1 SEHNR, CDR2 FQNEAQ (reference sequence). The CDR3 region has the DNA TGTGCCAGCGGGGGACAGGGCTATGGCTACACCTTC. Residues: CASGGQGYGYTF.

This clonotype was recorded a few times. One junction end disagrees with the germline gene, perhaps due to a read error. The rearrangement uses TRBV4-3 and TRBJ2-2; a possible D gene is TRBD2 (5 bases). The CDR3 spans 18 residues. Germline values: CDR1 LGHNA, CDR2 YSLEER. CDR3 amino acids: CASSQGYLRRASTRELFF. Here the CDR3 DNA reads TGCGCCAGCAGCCAAGGTTACCTGCGGCGGGCCAGCACCCGGGAGCTGTTTTTT.

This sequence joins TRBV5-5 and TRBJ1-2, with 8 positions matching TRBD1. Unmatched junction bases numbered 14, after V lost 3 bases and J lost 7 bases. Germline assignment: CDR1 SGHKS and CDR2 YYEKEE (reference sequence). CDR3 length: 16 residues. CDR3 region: CASSSAGTGGQLGYTF. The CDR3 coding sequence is TGTGCCAGCAGCTCGGCAGGGACAGGCGGTCAACTTGGCTACACCTTC.

CDR3 DNA sequence: TGCGCCAGCAGCTTGGGTGGGAGTAGGGTCGAGCAGTACTTC. Protein: CASSLGGSRVEQYF. The chain recombines TRBV5-1 with TRBJ2-7, with TRBD2 as a possible D gene (5 bases). The V gene lost 0 bases and the J gene lost 6 bases, with 13 bases spanning the gap. Germline assignment: CDR1 SGHRS and CDR2 YFSETQ. CDR3 size: 14 residues.

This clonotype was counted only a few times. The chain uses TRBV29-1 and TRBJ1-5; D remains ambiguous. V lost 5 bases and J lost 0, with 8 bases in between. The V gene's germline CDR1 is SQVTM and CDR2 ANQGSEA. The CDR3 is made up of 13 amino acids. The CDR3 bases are TGCAGCGTTTCCCAAAATAGCAATCAGCCCCAGCATTTT. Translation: CSVSQNSNQPQHF.

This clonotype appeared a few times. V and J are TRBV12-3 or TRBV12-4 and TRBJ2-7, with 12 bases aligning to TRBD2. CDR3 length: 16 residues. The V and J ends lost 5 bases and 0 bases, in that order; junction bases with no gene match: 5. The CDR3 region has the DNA TGTGCCAGCAGTAACGGACTAGCGGGGAGCTCCTACGAGCAGTACTTC. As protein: CASSNGLAGSSYEQYF.

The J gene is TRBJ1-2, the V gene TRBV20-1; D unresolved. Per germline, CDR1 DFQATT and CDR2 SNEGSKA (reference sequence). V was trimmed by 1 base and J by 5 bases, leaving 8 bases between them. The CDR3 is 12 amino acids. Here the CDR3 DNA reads TGCAGTGCTAGAGGCGAAGATTATGGCTACACCTTC. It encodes CSARGEDYGYTF.

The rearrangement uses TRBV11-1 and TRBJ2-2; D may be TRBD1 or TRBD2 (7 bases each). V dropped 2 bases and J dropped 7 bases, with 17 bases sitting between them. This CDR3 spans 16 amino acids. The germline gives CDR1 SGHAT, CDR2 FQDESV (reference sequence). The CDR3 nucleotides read TGTGCCAGCAGCTTAAGTGACGGCAGGGGGGGCGGGGAGCTGTTTTTT. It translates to CASSLSDGRGGGELFF.

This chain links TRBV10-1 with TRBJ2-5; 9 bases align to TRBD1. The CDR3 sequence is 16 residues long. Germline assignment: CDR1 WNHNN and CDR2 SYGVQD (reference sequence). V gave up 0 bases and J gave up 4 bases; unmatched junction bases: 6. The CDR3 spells CASSESGQGLGETQYF. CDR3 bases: TGCGCCAGCAGTGAGTCGGGACAGGGATTAGGAGAGACCCAGTACTTC.

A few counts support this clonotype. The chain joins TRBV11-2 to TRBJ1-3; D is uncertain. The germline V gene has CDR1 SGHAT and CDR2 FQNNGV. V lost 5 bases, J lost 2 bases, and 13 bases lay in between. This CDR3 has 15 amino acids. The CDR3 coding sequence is TGTGCCAGCAGCCCGGGATGGGCTACTGGAAACACCATATATTTT. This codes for CASSPGWATGNTIYF.

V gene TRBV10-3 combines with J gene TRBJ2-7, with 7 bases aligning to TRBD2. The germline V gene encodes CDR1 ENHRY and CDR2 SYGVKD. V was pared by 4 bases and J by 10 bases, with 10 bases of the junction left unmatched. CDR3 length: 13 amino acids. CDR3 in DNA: TGTGCCATCAGTGGGCCCTCGGCTAGCGGCCAGTACTTC. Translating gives CAISGPSASGQYF.

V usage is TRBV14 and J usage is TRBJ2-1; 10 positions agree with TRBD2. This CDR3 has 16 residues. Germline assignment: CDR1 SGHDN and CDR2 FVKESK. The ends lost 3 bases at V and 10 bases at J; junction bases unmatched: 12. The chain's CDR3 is CASSHHIPLAGVEQFF. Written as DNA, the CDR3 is TGTGCCAGCAGCCACCACATTCCCCTAGCGGGAGTGGAGCAGTTCTTC.

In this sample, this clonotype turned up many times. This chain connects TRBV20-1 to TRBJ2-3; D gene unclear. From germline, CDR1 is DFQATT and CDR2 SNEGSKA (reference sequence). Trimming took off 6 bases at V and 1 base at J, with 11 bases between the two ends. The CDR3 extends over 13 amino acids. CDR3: CSATAKGTDTQYF. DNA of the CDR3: TGCAGTGCCACCGCCAAGGGCACAGATACGCAGTATTTT.

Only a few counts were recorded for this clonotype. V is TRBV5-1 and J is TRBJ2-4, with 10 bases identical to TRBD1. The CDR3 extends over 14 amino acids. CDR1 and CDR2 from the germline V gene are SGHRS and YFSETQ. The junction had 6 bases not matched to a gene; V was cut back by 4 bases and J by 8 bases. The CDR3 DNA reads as TGCGCCAGCAGCCAGGAGACAGGGGGCTACATTCAGTACTTC. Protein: CASSQETGGYIQYF. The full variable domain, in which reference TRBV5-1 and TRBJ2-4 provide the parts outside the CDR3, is KAGVTQTPRYLIKTRGQQVTLSCSPISGHRSVSWYQQTPGQGLQFLFEYFSETQRNKGNFPGRFSGRQFSNSRSEMNVSTLELGDSALYLCASSQETGGYIQYFGAGTRLSVL.

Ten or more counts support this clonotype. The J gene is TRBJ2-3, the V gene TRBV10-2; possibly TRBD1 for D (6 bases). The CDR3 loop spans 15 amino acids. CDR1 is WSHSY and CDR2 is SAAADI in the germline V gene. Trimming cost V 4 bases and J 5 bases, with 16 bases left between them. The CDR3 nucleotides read TGCGCCAGCAGTGGGGGGCATCAAATAGGAGATACGCAGTATTTT. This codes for CASSGGHQIGDTQYF.

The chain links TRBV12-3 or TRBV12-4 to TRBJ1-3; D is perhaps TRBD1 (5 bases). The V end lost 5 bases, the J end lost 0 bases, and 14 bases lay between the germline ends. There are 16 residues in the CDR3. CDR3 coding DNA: TGTGCCAGCAGTCGCGGGGGTCGGAGCTCTGGAAACACCATATATTTT. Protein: CASSRGGRSSGNTIYF.